The 27 T cell receptor beta chains listed next were all sequenced from one sample in a study of cytomegalovirus exposure and HLA in healthy donors. This PCR relied on a set of 60 Vbeta primers and 13 Jbeta primers. TCRdb's table, derived via immunoSEQ multiplex PCR, lists solely in-frame clones and lacks some. The sample holds under 200,000 clones; about four fifths are singletons and the top ten take approximately 8%. Sequencing was done on a sample of PBMCs. The receptor source for this set is a male donor in good health and CMV-seropositive.

This clone was picked up one time. The rearrangement joins TRBV30 to TRBJ1-5; D unresolved. V lost 4 bases to trimming and J lost 3 bases, with 10 bases between them. Germline V gene data show CDR1 as GTSNPN and CDR2 as SVGIG (reference sequence). CDR3 length: 13 residues. This CDR3 is CAWNSQANQPQHF. The CDR3 DNA reads as TGTGCCTGGAACTCGCAGGCCAATCAGCCCCAGCATTTT.

V usage is TRBV15 and J usage is TRBJ2-1, with 7 bases fitting TRBD1. The V and J ends lost 2 bases and 10 bases, in that order; junction bases with no gene match: 2. The CDR3 is 12 amino acids. The germline V gene has CDR1 LNHNV and CDR2 YYDKDF (reference sequence). CDR3 residues: CATSRQGDEQFF. CDR3 coding DNA: TGTGCCACCAGCAGACAGGGGGACGAGCAGTTCTTC.

Worth noting for this clone: The sample holds other DNA sequences that translate to the same CDR3. This chain uses TRBV19 with TRBJ1-5; D may be TRBD1 (6 bases). Germline V CDR1 and CDR2: LNHDA, SQIVND (reference sequence). V was trimmed by 3 bases and J by 7 bases, leaving 7 bases between them. The CDR3 spans 12 residues. CDR3 protein: CASSIRGQPQHF. The DNA for the CDR3 is TGTGCCAGTAGTATCAGGGGCCAGCCCCAGCATTTT.

This chain uses TRBV5-1 with TRBJ1-2; 8 nucleotides line up with TRBD1. Losses at the gene ends were 4 bases for V and 4 bases for J; bases not matched to a gene: 6. This CDR3 has 14 residues. From germline, CDR1 is SGHRS and CDR2 YFSETQ. CDR3 sequence reads: CASSLGQGAYGYTF. The DNA of the CDR3 is TGCGCCAGCAGCCTAGGACAGGGAGCCTATGGCTACACCTTC.

The V call is TRBV6-6, the J call TRBJ1-1; the D gene is possibly TRBD1 (5 bases). Trimming removed 5 bases at V and 5 bases at J, with 9 bases between. The CDR3 covers 12 residues. Germline V gene lookup returns CDR1 MNHNY and CDR2 SVGAGI (reference sequence). The CDR3 nucleotides read TGTGCCAGCAGTCGGGGGGGTACTGAAGCTTTCTTT. Translating gives CASSRGGTEAFF.

CDR3 amino acids: CAWSVGRSQHF. In DNA form, the CDR3 reads TGTGCCTGGAGTGTGGGGCGGTCCCAGCATTTT. The V and J genes are TRBV30 and TRBJ1-5; D possibly corresponds to TRBD1 (5 bases). The length of the CDR3 is 11 residues. V dropped 0 bases and J dropped 11 bases, with 8 bases sitting between them. CDR1 is GTSNPN and CDR2 is SVGIG in the germline V gene (reference sequence). Together with reference TRBV30 and TRBJ1-5, the CDR3 gives the full variable domain: SQTIHQWPATLVQPVGSPLSLECTVEGTSNPNLYWYRQAAGRGLQLLFYSVGIGQISSEVPQNLSASRPQDRQFILSSKKLLLSDSGFYLCAWSVGRSQHFGDGTRLSIL.

V is TRBV29-1 and J is TRBJ1-4, with D tentatively TRBD1 (5 bases). Germline V lookup: CDR1 SQVTM, CDR2 ANQGSEA. V gave up 3 bases and J gave up 2 bases, with 13 bases separating them. The CDR3 loop spans 15 amino acids. CDR3 sequence: CSVERRGVTNEKLFF. The CDR3 DNA reads as TGCAGCGTTGAGCGACGGGGGGTGACTAATGAAAAACTGTTTTTT.

This clone turned up a few times. The rearrangement links TRBV6-6 to TRBJ2-7, with a tentative D call TRBD2 (6 bases). CDR3 size: 15 residues. CDR1 and CDR2 (germline): MNHNY, SVGAGI (reference sequence). V lost 6 bases and J lost 3, with 18 bases in between. CDR3 nucleotide sequence: TGTGCCAGCAGCGACTGGTCTGGCGGGGACTACGAGCAGTACTTC. This translates into CASSDWSGGDYEQYF.

As DNA, the CDR3 is TGTGCCAGCAGCAGGGACAGGGTAAAGTTGAATGAGCAGTTCTTC. Protein product: CASSRDRVKLNEQFF. V and J are TRBV6-1 and TRBJ2-1; the match to TRBD1 covers 9 bases. This CDR3 contains 15 residues. The trim removed 6 bases at V and 7 bases at J, leaving 10 bases unmatched. Germline loops: CDR1 MNHNS, CDR2 SASEGT.

The genes are TRBV19 and TRBJ1-5; 10 nucleotides match TRBD1. Trimming took 9 bases from V and 6 from J; bases not matched to a gene: 8. Per germline, CDR1 LNHDA and CDR2 SQIVND (reference sequence). This CDR3 is 14 amino acids long. Here the CDR3 DNA reads TGTGCCAGAGATTGGACAGGGGGTTTTCAGCCCCAGCATTTT. It encodes CARDWTGGFQPQHF. Together with reference TRBV19 and TRBJ1-5, the CDR3 gives the full variable domain: DGGITQSPKYLFRKEGQNVTLSCEQNLNHDAMYWYRQDPGQGLRLIYYSQIVNDFQKGDIAEGYSVSREKKESFPLTVTSAQKNPTAFYLCARDWTGGFQPQHFGDGTRLSIL.

This clone was recorded a few times. The rearrangement uses TRBV4-1 and TRBJ1-5; 7 bases fit TRBD1. CDR1 MGHRA and CDR2 YSYEKL come from the germline V gene. The CDR3 is 15 residues long. V was clipped by 3 bases and J by 2 bases; unmatched bases: 4. Here the CDR3 reads CASSHFGQGNQPQHF. The CDR3 region has the DNA TGCGCCAGCAGCCATTTCGGACAGGGCAATCAGCCCCAGCATTTT.

V usage is TRBV12-5 and J usage is TRBJ2-3, with a tentative D call TRBD2 (6 bases). Germline CDR1 is LGHNT and CDR2 is FRNRAP. CDR3 length equals 15 residues. V was shortened by 1 base and J by 0 bases, with 8 bases between the two germline ends. CDR3 amino acids: CASGLGTTSTDTQYF. DNA of the CDR3: TGTGCTAGTGGTTTGGGGACTACGAGCACAGATACGCAGTATTTT.

The V and J genes are TRBV6-1 and TRBJ2-1; 9 positions agree with TRBD2. The trim removed 3 bases at V and 3 bases at J, leaving 12 bases unmatched. CDR3 length: 18 residues. The germline V gene has CDR1 MNHNS and CDR2 SASEGT. The CDR3 reads CASSDPVGTSGRYNEQFF. CDR3 coding DNA: TGTGCCAGCAGTGACCCCGTGGGAACTAGCGGGCGCTACAATGAGCAGTTCTTC.

The V and J genes are TRBV6-6 and TRBJ2-7; D is perhaps TRBD1 (6 bases). This CDR3 has 16 amino acids. With 5 bases removed from V and 0 bases from J, the gap between germline ends came to 17 bases. Germline CDR1 and CDR2: MNHNY and SVGAGI (reference sequence). CDR3 DNA: TGTGCCAGCAGTACGGCGAAGACAGGTGGCTCCTACGAGCAGTACTTC. Translated: CASSTAKTGGSYEQYF.

This sequence joins TRBV27 and TRBJ2-7; D not resolved. This CDR3 spans 15 amino acids. Trimming shortened V by 2 bases and J by 5 bases, and 16 bases separated the two germline ends. Germline assignment: CDR1 MNHEY and CDR2 SMNVEV (reference sequence). The CDR3 sequence is CASSLGGIARDEQYF. As DNA, the CDR3 is TGTGCCAGCAGTTTAGGCGGCATAGCAAGAGACGAGCAGTACTTC.

The chain has TRBV5-1 and TRBJ2-5, with 15 bases lining up with TRBD2. This CDR3 spans 16 amino acids. The germline gives CDR1 SGHRS, CDR2 YFSETQ. With 2 bases clipped from V and 5 bases from J, the junction kept 4 bases outside the gene matches. In DNA, the CDR3 is TGCGCCAGCAGCTTACCCGGGACTAGCGGGGGGGAGACCCAGTACTTC. It encodes CASSLPGTSGGETQYF.

The chain links TRBV11-2 to TRBJ1-1; 9 bases are shared with TRBD1. Trimming cost V 4 bases and J 5 bases; bases outside gene matches: 5. This CDR3 is built from 14 residues. CDR1 and CDR2 (germline): SGHAT, FQNNGV. This CDR3 reads CASSSGTGRTEAFF. In DNA, the CDR3 is TGTGCCAGCAGCTCCGGGACAGGGCGGACTGAAGCTTTCTTT.

This clone was seen once. The CDR3 here is CASSTDHTSGVQETQYF. The DNA of the CDR3 is TGTGCCAGCAGCACCGACCATACTAGCGGGGTCCAAGAGACCCAGTACTTC. The V call is TRBV13, the J call TRBJ2-5; 10 nucleotides agree with TRBD2. Per the germline V gene, CDR1 is PRHDT and CDR2 is FYEKMQ (reference sequence). The V segment lost 5 bases and the J segment 1 base; nucleotides outside the gene matches: 10. The CDR3 is 17 amino acids.

The rearrangement links TRBV11-2 to TRBJ1-2; TRBD1 matches 9 bases. V lost 3 bases, J lost 6 bases, and 5 bases stayed unmatched. CDR1 and CDR2 from the germline V gene are SGHAT and FQNNGV. This CDR3 is 14 amino acids long. CDR3 in amino acids: CASSFIQGADGYTF. Here the CDR3 DNA reads TGTGCCAGCAGCTTCATACAGGGGGCTGATGGCTACACCTTC.

The chain carries TRBV10-2 and TRBJ1-4; D is unclear. V lost 6 bases, J lost 7 bases, and 15 bases lay in between. Germline CDR1 reads WSHSY; CDR2 reads SAAADI. This CDR3 has 14 residues. As DNA, the CDR3 is TGCGCCAGCAGGCCCAGCGAGGGTCTTGAAAAACTGTTTTTT. Its translation is CASRPSEGLEKLFF.

The chain links TRBV9 to TRBJ2-3; 7 bases fit TRBD2. CDR3 length: 14 amino acids. The V gene's germline CDR1 is SGDLS and CDR2 YYNGEE. Trimming removed 2 bases from V and 4 bases from J; junction bases left unmatched: 4. The CDR3 bases are TGTGCCAGCAGCGTGGCTGCGGGAGCAGATACGCAGTATTTT. The encoded protein is CASSVAAGADTQYF.

The CDR3 sequence: CASSLAGTGYEQYF. The CDR3 DNA sequence: TGTGCCAGCAGTTTAGCCGGGACTGGCTACGAGCAGTACTTC. The chain recombines TRBV27 with TRBJ2-7, with D possibly being TRBD2 (6 bases). V was shortened by 2 bases and J by 3 bases, with 11 bases between the two germline ends. Germline V gene lookup returns CDR1 MNHEY and CDR2 SMNVEV (reference sequence). The CDR3 is 14 residues long.

The chain joins TRBV28 to TRBJ2-1, with D perhaps matching TRBD1 (5 bases). Trimming left V 6 bases short and J 6 bases short, with 12 bases between. Germline V gives CDR1 MDHEN, CDR2 SYDVKM. There are 13 residues in the CDR3. CDR3 region: CASRDTGRNEQFF. In DNA, the CDR3 is TGTGCCAGCAGGGACACAGGCCGCAATGAGCAGTTCTTC.

This clone turned up a few times. The chain combines TRBV27 with TRBJ1-4; unclear D gene. The CDR3 consists of 14 residues. V lost 7 bases, J lost 0 bases, and 9 bases lay in between. Germline CDR1 MNHEY, CDR2 SMNVEV (reference sequence). Here the CDR3 reads CASMGVATNEKLFF. The CDR3, as DNA: TGTGCCAGCATGGGAGTTGCAACTAATGAAAAACTGTTTTTT.

The chain couples TRBV6-5 to TRBJ2-5, with 12 bases lining up with TRBD2. This CDR3 is built from 14 residues. The germline V gene has CDR1 MNHEY and CDR2 SVGAGI. Trimming removed 10 bases from V and 5 bases from J; junction bases left unmatched: 8. CDR3 DNA sequence: TGTGCCACCGCACGACTAGCGGGGGATGAGACCCAGTACTTC. Amino acid sequence: CATARLAGDETQYF.

In its sample, this clone was seen a few times. The chain has TRBV10-3 and TRBJ2-1, with 16 bases that match TRBD2. The ends lost 6 bases at V and 6 bases at J; junction bases unmatched: 5. The CDR3 is made up of 16 amino acids. CDR1 and CDR2 (germline): ENHRY, SYGVKD. The CDR3 is CAIRDGTSGRANEQFF. The CDR3 DNA reads TGTGCCATCAGGGACGGGACTAGCGGGAGGGCCAATGAGCAGTTCTTC.

The V call is TRBV4-1, the J call TRBJ2-1; 11 bases line up with TRBD2. V was clipped by 4 bases and J by 6 bases; unmatched bases: 5. This CDR3 is 15 amino acids long. Per germline, CDR1 MGHRA and CDR2 YSYEKL. The CDR3 DNA reads as TGCGCCAGCAGCCCCACTAGCGGGAGTATCAATGAGCAGTTCTTC. Amino acid sequence: CASSPTSGSINEQFF.